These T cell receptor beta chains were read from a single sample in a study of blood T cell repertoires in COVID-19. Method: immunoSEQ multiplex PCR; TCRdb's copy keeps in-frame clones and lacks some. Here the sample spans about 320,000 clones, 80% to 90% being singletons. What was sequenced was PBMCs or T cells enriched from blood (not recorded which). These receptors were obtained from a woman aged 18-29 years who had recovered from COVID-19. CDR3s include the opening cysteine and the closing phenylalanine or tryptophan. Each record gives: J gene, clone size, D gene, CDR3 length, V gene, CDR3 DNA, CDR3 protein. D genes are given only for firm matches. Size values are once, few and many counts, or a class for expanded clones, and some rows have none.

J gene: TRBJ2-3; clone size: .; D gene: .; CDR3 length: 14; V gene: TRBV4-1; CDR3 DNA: TGCGCCAGCAGCTCCTCGCAGGGGCAGGATACGCAGTATTTT; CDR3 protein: CASSSSQGQDTQYF
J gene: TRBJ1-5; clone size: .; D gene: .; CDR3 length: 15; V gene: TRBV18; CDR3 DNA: TGTGCCAGCTCACCAACCAGGGCTGGGGATCAGCCCCAGCATTTT; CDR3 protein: CASSPTRAGDQPQHF
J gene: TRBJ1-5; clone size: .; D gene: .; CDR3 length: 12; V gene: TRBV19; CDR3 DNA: TGTGCCAGTAGTAAAAGAGATCAGCCCCAGCATTTT; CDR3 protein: CASSKRDQPQHF
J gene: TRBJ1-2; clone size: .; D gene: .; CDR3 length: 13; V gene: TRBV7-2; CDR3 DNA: TGTGCCAGCAGCTTAGACCGGGCGGGTGGCTACACCTTC; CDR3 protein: CASSLDRAGGYTF
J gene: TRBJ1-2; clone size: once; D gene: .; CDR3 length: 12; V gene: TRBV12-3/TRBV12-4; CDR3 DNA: TGTGCCAGCAGTTTGACGAGGGCTGGCTACACCTTC; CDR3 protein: CASSLTRAGYTF
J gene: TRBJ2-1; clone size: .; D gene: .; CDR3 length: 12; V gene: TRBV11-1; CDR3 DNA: TGTGCCAGCAGTTTAACAGGCAATGAGCAGTTCTTC; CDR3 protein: CASSLTGNEQFF
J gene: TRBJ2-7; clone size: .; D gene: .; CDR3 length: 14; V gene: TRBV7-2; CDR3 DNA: TGTGCCAGCAGCCGCGACTGGAGCTCCTACGAGCAGTACTTC; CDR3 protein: CASSRDWSSYEQYF
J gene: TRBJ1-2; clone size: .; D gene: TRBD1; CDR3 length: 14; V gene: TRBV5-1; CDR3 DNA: TGCGCCAGCAGCTTAGACAGGGCTCAGGGTGGCTACACCTTC; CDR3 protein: CASSLDRAQGGYTF
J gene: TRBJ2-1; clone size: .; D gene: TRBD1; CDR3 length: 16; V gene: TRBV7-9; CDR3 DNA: TGTGCCAGCAGCTCTCCCCGGGACAGGGGGGCCAATGAGCAGTTCTTC; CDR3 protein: CASSSPRDRGANEQFF
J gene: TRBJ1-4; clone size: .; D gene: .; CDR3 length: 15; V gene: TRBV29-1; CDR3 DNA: TGCAGCGTTGCAGTTCCAGAAGCAACTAATGAAAAACTGTTTTTT; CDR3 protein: CSVAVPEATNEKLFF
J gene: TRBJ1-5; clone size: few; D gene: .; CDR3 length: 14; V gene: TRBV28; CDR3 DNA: TGTGCCAGCAGTCAGGGGCATAGCAATCAGCCCCAGCATTTT; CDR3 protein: CASSQGHSNQPQHF
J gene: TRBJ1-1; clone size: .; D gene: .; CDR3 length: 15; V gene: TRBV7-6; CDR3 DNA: TGTGCCAGCAGCCCTCACCCACAAATGAACACTGAAGCTTTCTTT; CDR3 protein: CASSPHPQMNTEAFF
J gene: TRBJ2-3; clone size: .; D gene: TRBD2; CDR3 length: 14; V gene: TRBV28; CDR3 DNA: TGTGCCAGCCACGATCGGGGGGGCGAAAATACGCAGTATTTT; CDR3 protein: CASHDRGGENTQYF
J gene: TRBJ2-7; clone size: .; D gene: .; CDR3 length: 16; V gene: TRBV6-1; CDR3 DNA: TGTGCCAGCAGTGAAATTAGGCACAGGAGCTCCTACGAGCAGTACTTC; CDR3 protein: CASSEIRHRSSYEQYF
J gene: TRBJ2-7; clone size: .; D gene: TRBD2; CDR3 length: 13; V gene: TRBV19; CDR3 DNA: TGTGCCACAAAAAAAGCGGGAGTCTACGAGCAGTACTTC; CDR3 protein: CATKKAGVYEQYF
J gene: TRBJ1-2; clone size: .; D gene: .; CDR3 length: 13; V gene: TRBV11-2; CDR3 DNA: TGTGCCAGCAGATCCATTTTTTACTATGGCTACACCTTC; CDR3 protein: CASRSIFYYGYTF
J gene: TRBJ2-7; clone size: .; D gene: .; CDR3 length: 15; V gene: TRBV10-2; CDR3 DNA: TGCGCCAGCGTTTCCAGACCGGGATTTTCCCACGAGCAGTACTTC; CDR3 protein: CASVSRPGFSHEQYF
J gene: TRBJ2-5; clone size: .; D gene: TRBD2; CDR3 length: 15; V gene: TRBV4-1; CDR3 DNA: TGCGCCAGCAGCCAAGGAACCGGACTAGAAGAGACCCAGTACTTC; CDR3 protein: CASSQGTGLEETQYF
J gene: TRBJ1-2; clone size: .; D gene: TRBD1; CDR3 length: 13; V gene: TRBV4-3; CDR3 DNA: TGCGCCAGCAGCCAGGACAGGGACTATGGCTACACCTTC; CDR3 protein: CASSQDRDYGYTF
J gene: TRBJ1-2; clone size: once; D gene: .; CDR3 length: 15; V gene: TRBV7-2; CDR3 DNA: TGTGCCAGCAGCTCCACCCCAGGGACTAACTATGGCTACACCTTC; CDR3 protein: CASSSTPGTNYGYTF
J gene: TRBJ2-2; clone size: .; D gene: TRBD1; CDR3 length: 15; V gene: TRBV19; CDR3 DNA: TGTGCCAGTAGTATAGCTACAGGGGACACCGGGGAGCTGTTTTTT; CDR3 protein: CASSIATGDTGELFF
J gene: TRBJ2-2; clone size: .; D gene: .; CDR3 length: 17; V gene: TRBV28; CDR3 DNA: TGTGCCAGCAGTTTAGGGCTTCTCGGCAGGAACACCGGGGAGCTGTTTTTT; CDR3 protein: CASSLGLLGRNTGELFF
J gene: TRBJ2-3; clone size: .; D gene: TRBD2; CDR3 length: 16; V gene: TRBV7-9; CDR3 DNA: TGTGCCAGCAGCCCGACTAGCGGGAGATTGGTCGATACGCAGTATTTT; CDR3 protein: CASSPTSGRLVDTQYF
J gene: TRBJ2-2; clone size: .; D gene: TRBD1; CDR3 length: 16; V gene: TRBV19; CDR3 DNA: TGTGCCAGTCGATCCCTTTTGAGGGGGCAGGGCGGGGAGCTGTTTTTT; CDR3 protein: CASRSLLRGQGGELFF
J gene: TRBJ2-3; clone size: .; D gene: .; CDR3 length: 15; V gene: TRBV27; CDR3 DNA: TGTGCCAGCAGTCCGGGTCCCGGGGTCACAGATACGCAGTATTTT; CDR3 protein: CASSPGPGVTDTQYF
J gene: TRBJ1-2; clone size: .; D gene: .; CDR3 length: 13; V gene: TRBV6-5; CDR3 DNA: TGTGCCAGCAGTTACCAGGGCGCGCGGGGCTACACCTTC; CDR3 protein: CASSYQGARGYTF
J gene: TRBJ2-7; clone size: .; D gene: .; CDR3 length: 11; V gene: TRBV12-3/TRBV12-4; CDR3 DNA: TGTGCCAGCAGTCGCACAGGGAGTACGTACTTC; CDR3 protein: CASSRTGSTYF
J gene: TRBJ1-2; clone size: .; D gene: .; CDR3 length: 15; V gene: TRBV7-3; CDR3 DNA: TGTGCCAGCAGCCCTGCTGGGGGCGAAGGCTATGGCTACACCTTC; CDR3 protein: CASSPAGGEGYGYTF
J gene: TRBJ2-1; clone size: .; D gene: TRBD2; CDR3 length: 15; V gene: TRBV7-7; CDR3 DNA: TGTGCCAGCAGCACGGGACTAGCCTCCTACAATGAGCAGTTCTTC; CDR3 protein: CASSTGLASYNEQFF
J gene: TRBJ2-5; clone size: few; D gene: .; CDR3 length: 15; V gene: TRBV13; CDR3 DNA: TGTGCCAGCAGCTTAGGGAGGTCGATCCAAGAGACCCAGTACTTC; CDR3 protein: CASSLGRSIQETQYF
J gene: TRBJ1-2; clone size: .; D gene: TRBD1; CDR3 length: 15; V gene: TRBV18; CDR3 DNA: TGTGCCAGCTCGCCGGGACAGGGAGGAGAGCATGGCTACACCTTC; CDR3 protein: CASSPGQGGEHGYTF